The source of this TCR beta chain is a study of T cells in Graves' hyperthyroidism and ophthalmopathy. Diagnosis relied on clinical symptoms, serum thyroxine and TRAb, thyroid ultrasound and orbital computed tomography. Study results and limitations: Using 13 V-J features, a model discriminated ophthalmopathy from stable hyperthyroidism.

CDR3 length: 18 residues. Germline assignment: CDR1 MNHEY and CDR2 SMNVEV (reference sequence). V gave up 3 bases and J gave up 0 bases; unmatched junction bases: 12. RNA transcripts provided the source from which TCR beta CDR3 regions were amplified. A first-round RT-PCR of the TCR CDR3 used the HTBI primer set. TCRdb fed the multiplex PCR reads into MiXCR, producing one record per CDR3 protein. The table lists about 640,000 distinct CDR3 sequences, roughly 20% of them singletons. A word on this clonotype: Its antigen is undetermined.

Sequencing was performed on blood. This sequence joins TRBV27 and TRBJ2-7; 9 bases are shared with TRBD1. The source is a man younger than 40 with Graves' ophthalmopathy. CDR3 coding DNA: TGTGCCAGCAGTTTGTCGGGACAGGGTCCCACTAACTCCTACGAGCAGTACTTC. This translates into CASSLSGQGPTNSYEQYF.